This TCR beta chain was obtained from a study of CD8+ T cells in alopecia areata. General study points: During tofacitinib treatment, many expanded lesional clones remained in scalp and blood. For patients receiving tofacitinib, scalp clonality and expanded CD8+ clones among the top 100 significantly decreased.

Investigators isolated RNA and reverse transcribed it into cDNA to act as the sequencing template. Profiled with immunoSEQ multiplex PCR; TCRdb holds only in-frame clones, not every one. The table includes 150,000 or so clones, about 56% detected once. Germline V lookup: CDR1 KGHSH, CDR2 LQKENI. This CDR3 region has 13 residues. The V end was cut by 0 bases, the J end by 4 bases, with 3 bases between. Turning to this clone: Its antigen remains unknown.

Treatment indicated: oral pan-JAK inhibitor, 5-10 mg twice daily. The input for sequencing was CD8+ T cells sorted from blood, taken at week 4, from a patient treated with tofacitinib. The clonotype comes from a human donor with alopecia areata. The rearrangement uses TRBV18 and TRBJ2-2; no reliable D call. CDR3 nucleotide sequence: TGTGCCAGCTCACCACCGGCCACCGGGGAGCTGTTTTTT. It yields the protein CASSPPATGELFF.